This T cell receptor (beta chain) was identified in a study of cytomegalovirus exposure and HLA in healthy donors. Repertoires were generated with immunoSEQ multiplex PCR, while TCRdb's copy carries only in-frame clones and drops some. The profile shows 250,000 to 350,000 clones, 88% of them singletons. Looked up from germline, CDR1 is SNHLY and CDR2 is FYNNEI. V lost 6 bases and J lost 5; bases outside the gene matches: 3. CDR3 size: 13 residues. The donors were in the roughly 130-subject validation cohort, distinct from the 666-subject first cohort. Overall study findings and caveats: A subsequent analysis found that TCR clusters from the first cohort also tended to co-occur in the roughly 120 validation repertoires, with about 95% of cluster scores above 0.

This clone occurred a few times. The antigen remains unidentified. The receptor's source is a man younger than 45 in good health and CMV-seronegative. The V and J genes are TRBV2 and TRBJ1-4; TRBD1 matches at 7 bases. The material sequenced was PBMCs. This CDR3 reads CASRDRMNEKLFF. Written as DNA, the CDR3 is TGTGCCAGCAGGGACAGGATGAATGAAAAACTGTTTTTT. Complete variable domain (other parts from reference TRBV2 and TRBJ1-4): EPEVTQTPSHQVTQMGQEVILRCVPISNHLYFYWYRQILGQKVEFLVSFYNNEISEKSEIFDDQFSVERPDGSNFTLKIRSTKLEDSAMYFCASRDRMNEKLFFGSGTQLSVL.